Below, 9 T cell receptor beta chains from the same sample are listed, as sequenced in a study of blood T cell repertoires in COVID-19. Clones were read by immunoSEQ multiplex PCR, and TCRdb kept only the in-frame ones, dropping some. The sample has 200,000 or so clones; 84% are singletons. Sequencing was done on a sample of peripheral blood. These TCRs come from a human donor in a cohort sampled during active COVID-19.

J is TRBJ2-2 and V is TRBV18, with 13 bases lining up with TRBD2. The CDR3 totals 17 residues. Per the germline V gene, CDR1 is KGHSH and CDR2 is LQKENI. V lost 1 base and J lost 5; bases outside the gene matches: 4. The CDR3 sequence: CASSPRTSGSLTGELFF. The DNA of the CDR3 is TGTGCCAGCTCACCACGGACTAGCGGGAGTTTGACCGGGGAGCTGTTTTTT.

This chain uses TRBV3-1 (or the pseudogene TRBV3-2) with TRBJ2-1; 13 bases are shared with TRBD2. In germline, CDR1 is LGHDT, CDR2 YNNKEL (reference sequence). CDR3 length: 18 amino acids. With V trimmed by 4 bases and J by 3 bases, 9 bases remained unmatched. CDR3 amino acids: CASSRGLAGLPHYNEQFF. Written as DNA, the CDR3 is TGTGCCAGCAGCCGGGGACTAGCGGGACTACCCCACTACAATGAGCAGTTCTTC.

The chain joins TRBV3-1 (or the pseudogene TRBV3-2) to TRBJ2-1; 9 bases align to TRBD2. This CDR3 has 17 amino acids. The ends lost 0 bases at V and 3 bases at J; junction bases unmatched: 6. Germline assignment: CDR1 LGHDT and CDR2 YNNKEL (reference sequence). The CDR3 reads CASSQDFGTSLYNEQFF. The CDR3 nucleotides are TGTGCCAGCAGCCAAGATTTCGGGACTAGCCTCTACAATGAGCAGTTCTTC.

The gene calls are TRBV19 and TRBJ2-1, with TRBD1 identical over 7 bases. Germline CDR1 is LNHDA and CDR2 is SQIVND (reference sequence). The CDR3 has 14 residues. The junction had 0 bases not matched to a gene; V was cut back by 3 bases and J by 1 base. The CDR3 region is CASSMGQSYNEQFF. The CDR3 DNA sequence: TGTGCCAGTAGTATGGGACAGTCCTACAATGAGCAGTTCTTC. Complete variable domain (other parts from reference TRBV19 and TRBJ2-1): DGGITQSPKYLFRKEGQNVTLSCEQNLNHDAMYWYRQDPGQGLRLIYYSQIVNDFQKGDIAEGYSVSREKKESFPLTVTSAQKNPTAFYLCASSMGQSYNEQFFGPGTRLTVL.

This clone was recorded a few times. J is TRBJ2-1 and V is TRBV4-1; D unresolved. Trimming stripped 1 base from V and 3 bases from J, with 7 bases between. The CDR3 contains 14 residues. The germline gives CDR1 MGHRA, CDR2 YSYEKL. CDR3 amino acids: CASSQAAIYNEQFF. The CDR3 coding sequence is TGCGCCAGCAGCCAAGCCGCTATCTACAATGAGCAGTTCTTC.

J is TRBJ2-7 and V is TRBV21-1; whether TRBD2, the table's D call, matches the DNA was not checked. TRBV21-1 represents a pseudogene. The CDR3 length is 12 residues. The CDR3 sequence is CASIYSDYEQYF. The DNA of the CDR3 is TGTGCCAGCATCTATTCCGATTACGAGCAGTACTTC.

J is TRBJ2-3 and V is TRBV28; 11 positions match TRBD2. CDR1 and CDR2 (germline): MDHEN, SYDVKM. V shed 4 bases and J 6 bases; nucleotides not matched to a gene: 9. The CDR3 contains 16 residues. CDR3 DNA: TGTGCCAGCAGTTCAATAGCGGGAGGGACACAGGATACGCAGTATTTT. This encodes CASSSIAGGTQDTQYF.

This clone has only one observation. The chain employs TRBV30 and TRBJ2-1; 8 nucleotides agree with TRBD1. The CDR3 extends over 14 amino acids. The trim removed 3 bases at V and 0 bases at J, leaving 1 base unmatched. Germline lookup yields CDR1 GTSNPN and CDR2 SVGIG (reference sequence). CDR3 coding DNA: TGTGCCTGGAGAACAGGGGGCTCCTACAATGAGCAGTTCTTC. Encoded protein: CAWRTGGSYNEQFF.

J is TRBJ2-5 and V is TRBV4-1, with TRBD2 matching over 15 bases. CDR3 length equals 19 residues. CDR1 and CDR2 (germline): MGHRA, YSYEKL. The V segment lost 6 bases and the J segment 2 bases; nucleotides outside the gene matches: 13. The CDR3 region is CASSLMRGLAGGYQETQYF. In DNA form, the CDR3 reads TGCGCCAGCAGTCTTATGCGGGGACTAGCGGGAGGTTATCAAGAGACCCAGTACTTC.